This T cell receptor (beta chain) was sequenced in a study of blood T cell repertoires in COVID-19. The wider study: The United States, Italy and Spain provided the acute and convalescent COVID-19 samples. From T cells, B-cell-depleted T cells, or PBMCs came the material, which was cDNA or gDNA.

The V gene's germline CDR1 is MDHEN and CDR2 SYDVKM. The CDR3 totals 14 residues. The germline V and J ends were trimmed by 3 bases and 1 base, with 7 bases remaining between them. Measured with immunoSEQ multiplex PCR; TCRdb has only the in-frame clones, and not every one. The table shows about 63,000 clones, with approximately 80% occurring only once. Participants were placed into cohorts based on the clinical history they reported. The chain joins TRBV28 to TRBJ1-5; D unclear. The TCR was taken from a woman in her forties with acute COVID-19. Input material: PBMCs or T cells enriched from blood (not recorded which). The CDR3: CASSFLRSNQPQHF. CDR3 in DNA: TGTGCCAGCAGTTTTCTGCGCAGCAATCAGCCCCAGCATTTT.